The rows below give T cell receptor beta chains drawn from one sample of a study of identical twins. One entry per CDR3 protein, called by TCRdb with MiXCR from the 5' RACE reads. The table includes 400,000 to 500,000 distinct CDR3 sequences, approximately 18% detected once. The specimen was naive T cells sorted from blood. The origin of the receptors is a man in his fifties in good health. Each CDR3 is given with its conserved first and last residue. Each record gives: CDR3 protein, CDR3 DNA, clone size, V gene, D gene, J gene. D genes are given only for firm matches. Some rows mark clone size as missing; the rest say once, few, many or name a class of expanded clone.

cdr3_aa: CSARSPAGGIAGELFF
cdr3_nt: TGCAGTGCTAGAAGCCCAGCGGGAGGTATTGCCGGGGAGCTGTTTTTT
clone_size: -
v_call: TRBV20-1
d_call: TRBD2
j_call: TRBJ2-2

cdr3_aa: CSARAAVGDGRHLTYNEQFF
cdr3_nt: TGCAGTGCTAGAGCCGCGGTTGGTGACGGACGCCACCTGACCTACAATGAGCAGTTCTTC
clone_size: -
v_call: TRBV20-1
d_call: -
j_call: TRBJ2-1

cdr3_aa: CASSSVVGVGELFF
cdr3_nt: TGTGCCAGCAGTTCTGTGGTCGGCGTCGGGGAGCTGTTTTTT
clone_size: many
v_call: TRBV12-3/TRBV12-4
d_call: -
j_call: TRBJ2-2

cdr3_aa: CASSLGQRVHEQYF
cdr3_nt: TGTGCCAGCTCCCTTGGCCAGCGGGTCCACGAGCAGTACTTC
clone_size: few
v_call: TRBV12-3/TRBV12-4
d_call: -
j_call: TRBJ2-7

cdr3_aa: CASSLETGKGSFTDTQYF
cdr3_nt: TGTGCCAGCAGTTTAGAGACGGGCAAAGGATCATTCACAGATACGCAGTATTTT
clone_size: -
v_call: TRBV28
d_call: -
j_call: TRBJ2-3

cdr3_aa: CSAGQGWKTDTQYF
cdr3_nt: TGCAGCGCCGGACAGGGATGGAAAACAGATACGCAGTATTTT
clone_size: few
v_call: TRBV29-1
d_call: TRBD1
j_call: TRBJ2-3

cdr3_aa: CASSSTGPATFYEQYF
cdr3_nt: TGTGCCAGCAGTTCGACCGGCCCCGCCACCTTCTACGAGCAGTACTTC
clone_size: -
v_call: TRBV28
d_call: -
j_call: TRBJ2-7

cdr3_aa: CASSPGHRENNSPLHF
cdr3_nt: TGTGCCAGCTCACCAGGGCACAGGGAAAATAATTCACCCCTCCACTTT
clone_size: few
v_call: TRBV18
d_call: -
j_call: TRBJ1-6

cdr3_aa: CASSPLAGGANEQFF
cdr3_nt: TGTGCCAGCAGCCCACTAGCGGGAGGGGCCAATGAGCAGTTCTTC
clone_size: -
v_call: TRBV7-9
d_call: TRBD2
j_call: TRBJ2-1

cdr3_aa: CSAYGTGNSYEQYF
cdr3_nt: TGCAGTGCTTACGGGACAGGGAACTCCTACGAGCAGTACTTC
clone_size: many
v_call: TRBV20-1
d_call: TRBD1
j_call: TRBJ2-7

cdr3_aa: CASSGGTSGGAYTQYF
cdr3_nt: TGTGCCAGCAGTGGGGGGACTAGCGGGGGAGCTTATACGCAGTATTTT
clone_size: few
v_call: TRBV12-3/TRBV12-4
d_call: TRBD2
j_call: TRBJ2-3

cdr3_aa: CSAGTTTDTQYF
cdr3_nt: TGCAGCGCAGGGACTACCACAGATACGCAGTATTTT
clone_size: many
v_call: TRBV29-1
d_call: TRBD2
j_call: TRBJ2-3

cdr3_aa: CASSQDGLARGNEQFF
cdr3_nt: TGCGCCAGCAGCCAAGATGGGCTAGCGAGGGGGAATGAGCAGTTCTTC
clone_size: few
v_call: TRBV4-3
d_call: -
j_call: TRBJ2-1

cdr3_aa: CASSEMGGRNQPQHF
cdr3_nt: TGTGCCAGCAGTGAAATGGGGGGCCGCAATCAGCCCCAGCATTTT
clone_size: many
v_call: TRBV6-1
d_call: -
j_call: TRBJ1-5

cdr3_aa: CASSLRFGDALEAFF
cdr3_nt: TGTGCCAGCAGCTTAAGGTTTGGGGACGCCTTGGAAGCTTTCTTT
clone_size: many
v_call: TRBV7-2
d_call: -
j_call: TRBJ1-1

cdr3_aa: CASSLVWHYEQYF
cdr3_nt: TGTGCCAGCAGCTTAGTGTGGCACTACGAGCAGTACTTC
clone_size: many
v_call: TRBV7-8
d_call: -
j_call: TRBJ2-7

cdr3_aa: CSARALGGRANTGELFF
cdr3_nt: TGCAGTGCTAGAGCCTTGGGCGGGAGGGCGAACACCGGGGAGCTGTTTTTT
clone_size: many
v_call: TRBV20-1
d_call: TRBD2
j_call: TRBJ2-2